These 14 T cell receptor beta chains came from one sample sequenced in a study of T cells in Graves' hyperthyroidism and ophthalmopathy. The investigators amplified TCR beta CDR3 regions from RNA transcripts. During a first-round RT-PCR of the TCR CDR3, the HTBI primer set was used. From the multiplex PCR reads, TCRdb called clonotypes with MiXCR, one entry per CDR3 protein. The sample records around 600,000 distinct CDR3 sequences, about 14% being singletons. Sequencing was carried out using blood. The receptors come from a woman younger than 30 with Graves' ophthalmopathy.

This clonotype was observed at least ten times. The rearrangement links TRBV12-3 or TRBV12-4 to TRBJ2-3, with 7 bases aligning to TRBD1. The CDR3 loop spans 15 amino acids. The V gene end was trimmed by 5 bases and the J gene end by 2 bases; junction bases not matched to a gene: 7. The CDR3 sequence: CASSRDSEFTDTQYF. CDR3 coding DNA: TGTGCCAGCAGTAGGGACAGCGAATTCACAGATACGCAGTATTTT.

This clonotype has just one count. This chain connects TRBV19 to TRBJ1-2, with 8 bases identical to TRBD1. Germline V lookup: CDR1 LNHDA, CDR2 SQIVND (reference sequence). This CDR3 is 15 amino acids long. V lost 5 bases and J lost 1; bases outside the gene matches: 6. The CDR3 loop reads CASSPRQGNNYGYTF. CDR3 DNA: TGTGCCAGTAGTCCGAGACAGGGGAATAACTATGGCTACACCTTC.

This clonotype was detected a few times. The genes are TRBV14 and TRBJ2-7, with 7 bases matching TRBD1. The CDR3 is 17 residues long. With 1 base clipped from V and 2 bases from J, the junction kept 11 bases outside the gene matches. Germline lookup yields CDR1 SGHDN and CDR2 FVKESK. The CDR3 DNA reads as TGTGCCAGCAGCCAAGGTTTATCGTGGACAGGTACCTACGAGCAGTACTTC. Translating it yields CASSQGLSWTGTYEQYF.

This clonotype came up many times. The CDR3, as DNA: TGTGCCACCAGTCCGACAGGGCCCAACACCGGGGAGCTGTTTTTT. Its protein is CATSPTGPNTGELFF. The chain is built from TRBV24-1 and TRBJ2-2; the match to TRBD1 covers 7 bases. The CDR3 has 15 amino acids. CDR1 is KGHDR, CDR2 SFDVKD, per germline. V trimming: 6 bases; J trimming: 2 bases; junction bases outside the gene matches: 5.

This chain joins TRBV4-1 and TRBJ2-7, with D perhaps matching TRBD2 (5 bases). Germline V lookup: CDR1 MGHRA, CDR2 YSYEKL. The CDR3 totals 16 residues. V was trimmed by 1 base and J by 0 bases, leaving 13 bases between them. The CDR3 protein is CASSQVRSGSSYEQYF. The CDR3 DNA sequence: TGCGCCAGCAGCCAAGTGCGCAGCGGTAGCTCCTACGAGCAGTACTTC.

The chain combines TRBV18 with TRBJ2-2; 8 bases are a match to TRBD1. Trimming at V came to 3 bases and at J to 0 bases, leaving 3 bases not matched to a gene. The V gene's germline CDR1 is KGHSH and CDR2 LQKENI. The CDR3 loop spans 16 amino acids. The CDR3 DNA reads TGTGCCAGCTCACCCATGGACAGGGCGAACACCGGGGAGCTGTTTTTT. This encodes CASSPMDRANTGELFF.

This clonotype was found many times. J is TRBJ2-3 and V is TRBV27, with 9 bases identical to TRBD2. The CDR3 loop spans 13 amino acids. Germline CDR1 MNHEY, CDR2 SMNVEV (reference sequence). Trimming cost V 6 bases and J 11 bases; bases outside gene matches: 9. CDR3 sequence: CASRGGRATGQYF. CDR3 coding DNA: TGTGCCAGCAGGGGCGGGAGGGCCACCGGGCAGTATTTT.

A few counts support this clonotype. The chain employs TRBV6-1 and TRBJ1-3; TRBD1 agrees at 10 bases. CDR3 length: 20 residues. Germline V gene lookup returns CDR1 MNHNS and CDR2 SASEGT. Losses at the gene ends were 9 bases for V and 0 bases for J; bases not matched to a gene: 20. The CDR3 reads CARPGQGKRKIRFSGNTIYF. The CDR3 coding sequence is TGTGCCAGACCGGGACAGGGGAAGAGGAAAATACGGTTCTCTGGAAACACCATATATTTT.

Many counts were recorded for this clonotype. CDR3 sequence: CASSPDGDLYEQYF. In DNA, the CDR3 is TGTGCCAGCAGTCCCGACGGAGATCTCTACGAGCAGTACTTC. This sequence joins TRBV27 and TRBJ2-7; D gene unclear. This CDR3 is 14 amino acids long. V was trimmed by 5 bases and J by 3 bases, leaving 14 bases between them. Per germline, CDR1 MNHEY and CDR2 SMNVEV (reference sequence).

This clonotype occurred a few times. The chain recombines TRBV7-3 with TRBJ2-2, with D possibly TRBD2 on 6 matching bases. The V gene lost 4 bases and the J gene lost 4 bases, with 19 bases spanning the gap. CDR1 is SGHTA and CDR2 is FQGTGA in the germline V gene. CDR3 length equals 17 residues. CDR3 protein: CASSSQIAGSGTGELFF. CDR3 coding DNA: TGTGCCAGCAGCTCCCAGATTGCGGGATCGGGCACCGGGGAGCTGTTTTTT.

In this sample, this clonotype turned up once. The rearrangement links TRBV28 to TRBJ1-6; no definite D call. CDR3 size: 12 residues. Germline loops: CDR1 MDHEN, CDR2 SYDVKM. The V end was cut by 5 bases, the J end by 8 bases, with 7 bases between. CDR3 sequence reads: CASSRSDSPLHF. The CDR3 coding sequence is TGTGCCAGCAGTCGCAGCGATTCACCCCTCCACTTT.

A remark on this clonotype: Since a much larger clone is just one base distant, this may be a read error. The missing conserved phenylalanine or tryptophan at the end of this CDR3 makes a read error likely. The rearrangement links TRBV28 to TRBJ1-5; 8 bases map to TRBD1. CDR3 length: 15 residues. Losses at the gene ends were 4 bases for V and 6 bases for J; bases not matched to a gene: 8. Germline loops: CDR1 MDHEN, CDR2 SYDVKM. The CDR3 DNA reads as TGTGCCAGCAGTTCCCCGGACAGGGTGACTCAGCCCCAGCATCTT. It encodes CASSSPDRVTQPQHL.

In its sample, this clonotype was seen many times. The genes are TRBV5-1 and TRBJ2-3; the D gene could be TRBD1 or TRBD2 (5 bases each). V was cut by 0 bases and J by 4 bases, with 12 bases left in between. The CDR3 contains 15 residues. In germline, CDR1 is SGHRS, CDR2 YFSETQ. The CDR3 loop is CASSLVGPGPDTQYF. CDR3 nucleotide sequence: TGCGCCAGCAGCTTGGTTGGTCCGGGACCAGATACGCAGTATTTT.

The chain joins TRBV6-1 to TRBJ2-2; TRBD2 might be the D (5 bases). Germline loops: CDR1 MNHNS, CDR2 SASEGT. The CDR3 has 14 amino acids. The V gene lost 6 bases and the J gene lost 6 bases, with 14 bases spanning the gap. The CDR3, as DNA: TGTGCCAGCAGACAGCGACTACTCGCCGGGGAGCTGTTTTTT. Its protein is CASRQRLLAGELFF.